Each of the 29 T cell receptor beta chains below was sequenced from the same sample in a study of T-cell reconstitution after alpha-beta-depleted transplantation in children. Unique molecular identifiers featured in how the TCRbeta library was prepared. Each CDR3 protein gets one entry after TCRdb re-called the PCR reads with MiXCR. The sample lists more than 75,000 distinct CDR3 sequences, less than 25% occurring once. The sequencing here drew on PBMCs, taken before TCRalphabeta/CD19-depleted stem cell transplant. All receptors derive from a boy between 2 and 10 years old with acute lymphoblastic leukemia, due to receive a stem cell transplant.

This clonotype was detected many times. The chain uses TRBV4-3 and TRBJ2-3, with D possibly matching TRBD2 (6 bases). The germline V gene encodes CDR1 LGHNA and CDR2 YSLEER. This CDR3 has 13 amino acids. The germline V and J ends were trimmed by 3 bases and 6 bases, with 10 bases remaining between them. CDR3 in amino acids: CASSHEGRDTQYF. The CDR3 DNA reads TGCGCCAGCAGCCATGAAGGGAGGGATACGCAGTATTTT.

A few counts support this clonotype. The chain couples TRBV2 to TRBJ2-7; D possibly corresponds to TRBD1 (6 bases). With 2 bases removed from V and 0 bases from J, the gap between germline ends came to 11 bases. CDR3 length: 15 residues. The germline gives CDR1 SNHLY, CDR2 FYNNEI. The CDR3 nucleotides read TGTGCCAGCAGTGAACAGGGGCGTTACTCCTACGAGCAGTACTTC. This sequence encodes CASSEQGRYSYEQYF.

This clonotype was found a few times. The chain's CDR3 is CATRISTDTQYF. The CDR3 DNA sequence: TGTGCCACCCGAATTAGCACAGATACGCAGTATTTT. The chain recombines TRBV18 with TRBJ2-3; D call uncertain. The CDR3 covers 12 residues. Germline CDR1 KGHSH, CDR2 LQKENI. V shed 10 bases and J shed 0 bases, with 8 bases lying between them.

This clonotype was observed many times. The chain carries TRBV12-3 or TRBV12-4 and TRBJ2-7, with 7 bases aligning to TRBD1. V lost 6 bases to trimming and J lost 3 bases; unmatched junction nucleotides: 5. This CDR3 has 13 amino acids. As DNA, the CDR3 is TGTGCCAGCAGCTGGGACAGACACTACGAGCAGTACTTC. Translation gives CASSWDRHYEQYF.

This clonotype was seen only a few times. The chain joins TRBV27 to TRBJ2-3; D unclear. Germline V gives CDR1 MNHEY, CDR2 SMNVEV (reference sequence). V dropped 6 bases and J dropped 1 base, with 11 bases sitting between them. The CDR3 length is 14 residues. The chain's CDR3 is CASSTSGRTDTQYF. The DNA of the CDR3 is TGTGCCAGCAGCACATCCGGACGCACAGATACGCAGTATTTT.

The chain employs TRBV20-1 and TRBJ2-5; TRBD2 matches at 7 bases. The V gene end was trimmed by 4 bases and the J gene end by 7 bases; junction bases not matched to a gene: 18. Per germline, CDR1 DFQATT and CDR2 SNEGSKA (reference sequence). CDR3 length equals 16 residues. The DNA for the CDR3 is TGCAGTGCTACCCTTCCTCATCTAGCGGACCCCGGGACCCAGTACTTC. Protein sequence: CSATLPHLADPGTQYF.

V and J are TRBV15 and TRBJ1-3, with D possibly matching TRBD1 (5 bases). Germline V gives CDR1 LNHNV, CDR2 YYDKDF (reference sequence). There are 15 residues in the CDR3. The ends were cut back, 5 bases at V and 0 bases at J, with 11 bases in the middle. CDR3 nucleotides: TGTGCCACCAGCGTAGACAGCAACTCTGGAAACACCATATATTTT. Translated: CATSVDSNSGNTIYF.

This chain links TRBV4-1 with TRBJ2-2; 12 bases map to TRBD2. The CDR3 has 16 amino acids. Germline V gene data show CDR1 as MGHRA and CDR2 as YSYEKL. With 5 bases clipped from V and 7 bases from J, the junction kept 8 bases outside the gene matches. The CDR3, as DNA: TGCGCCAGCAGCTCGGGACTAGCGGGCCAGGTCGGGGAGCTGTTTTTT. Protein sequence: CASSSGLAGQVGELFF.

This clonotype came up a few times. The gene calls are TRBV10-3 and TRBJ1-1; weak D call: TRBD1 (5 bases). The CDR3 has 11 residues. V lost 10 bases and J lost 1, with 7 bases in between. The germline V gene has CDR1 ENHRY and CDR2 SYGVKD. The CDR3 sequence: CASGANTEAFF. The CDR3 DNA reads as TGTGCCAGCGGGGCGAACACTGAAGCTTTCTTT.

V and J are TRBV6-2 or TRBV6-3 and TRBJ1-5; possible D gene TRBD1, 5 bases. This CDR3 is 15 amino acids long. Trimming stripped 0 bases from V and 6 bases from J, with 12 bases between. In germline, CDR1 is MNHEY, CDR2 SVGEGT. The CDR3 DNA sequence: TGTGCCAGCAGTTACTCGGGGGGTCGGGTTCAGCCCCAGCATTTT. This sequence encodes CASSYSGGRVQPQHF.

This sequence joins TRBV5-1 and TRBJ2-7; D remains ambiguous. The germline V gene has CDR1 SGHRS and CDR2 YFSETQ. There are 15 residues in the CDR3. V was clipped by 3 bases and J by 2 bases, with 15 bases between them. Here the CDR3 reads CASSSAEFGTYEQYF. For the CDR3, the DNA is TGCGCCAGCAGCTCGGCGGAGTTCGGAACCTACGAGCAGTACTTC.

The chain has TRBV28 and TRBJ1-1; TRBD1 agrees at 9 bases. The CDR3 has 14 residues. Germline CDR1 reads MDHEN; CDR2 reads SYDVKM. J was trimmed by 12 bases and V by 4 bases; bases with no gene match: 12. The CDR3 region has the DNA TGTGCCAGCAGTTCCTACGGGGACAGGGTGGGAACTTTCTTT. It codes for CASSSYGDRVGTFF.

This clonotype was picked up many times. J is TRBJ2-7 and V is TRBV11-2; maybe TRBD1 (6 bases). With 5 bases removed from V and 3 bases from J, the gap between germline ends came to 20 bases. Germline CDR1 reads SGHAT; CDR2 reads FQNNGV. The CDR3 contains 16 residues. Written as DNA, the CDR3 is TGTGCCAGCAGCCCTATAGACAGGAAAGGCGGCTACGAGCAGTACTTC. Translating gives CASSPIDRKGGYEQYF.

The chain employs TRBV2 and TRBJ2-5; no firm D call. CDR3 size: 16 residues. V lost 2 bases, J lost 9 bases, and 22 bases lay in between. Germline assignment: CDR1 SNHLY and CDR2 FYNNEI. CDR3 bases: TGTGCCAGCAGTGAATGGGCGACAACGACCTACGTGGCCCAGTACTTC. It translates to CASSEWATTTYVAQYF. Together with reference TRBV2 and TRBJ2-5, the CDR3 gives the full variable domain: EPEVTQTPSHQVTQMGQEVILRCVPISNHLYFYWYRQILGQKVEFLVSFYNNEISEKSEIFDDQFSVERPDGSNFTLKIRSTKLEDSAMYFCASSEWATTTYVAQYFGPGTRLLVL.

The sample holds a few counts of this clonotype. This sequence joins TRBV7-2 and TRBJ2-5; D is perhaps TRBD1 (5 bases). V shed 6 bases and J shed 1 base, with 9 bases lying between them. CDR1 is SGHTA and CDR2 is FQGNSA in the germline V gene. This CDR3 has 13 residues. The CDR3: CASRQQAQETQYF. CDR3 in DNA: TGTGCCAGCAGGCAACAGGCCCAAGAGACCCAGTACTTC.

This clonotype occurred many times. The J gene is TRBJ2-2, the V gene TRBV6-1; perhaps TRBD1 as D (8 bases). Germline CDR1 is MNHNS and CDR2 is SASEGT. The CDR3 consists of 16 residues. V was clipped by 6 bases and J by 1 base, with 15 bases between them. The CDR3 spells CASRNRGGLNTGELFF. CDR3 in DNA: TGTGCCAGCAGGAACAGGGGGGGCCTGAACACCGGGGAGCTGTTTTTT.

This clonotype was seen only a few times. This chain uses TRBV15 with TRBJ2-1, with 10 positions matching TRBD2. V was clipped by 6 bases and J by 5 bases; unmatched bases: 4. Germline lookup yields CDR1 LNHNV and CDR2 YYDKDF (reference sequence). The CDR3 has 14 residues. The CDR3 region is CATRSSGSHNEQFF. DNA for the CDR3: TGTGCCACCAGGTCTAGCGGGAGCCACAATGAGCAGTTCTTC.

This clonotype was found many times. V and J are TRBV7-2 and TRBJ2-7; D unclear. CDR1 is SGHTA, CDR2 FQGNSA, per germline. CDR3 length equals 13 residues. The ends were cut back, 2 bases at V and 0 bases at J, with 5 bases in the middle. The CDR3 bases are TGTGCCAGCAGCTTAAGCGCCTCCTACGAGCAGTACTTC. It translates to CASSLSASYEQYF.

The chain uses TRBV7-8 and TRBJ1-6, with D uncertain. The V end was cut by 0 bases, the J end by 0 bases, with 9 bases between. This CDR3 has 17 residues. The V gene's germline CDR1 is SGHVS and CDR2 FQNEAQ. The CDR3 here is CASSLAGRSSYNSPLHF. Here the CDR3 DNA reads TGTGCCAGCAGCTTAGCGGGCCGGAGCTCCTATAATTCACCCCTCCACTTT.

This clonotype was found a few times. V gene TRBV5-1 combines with J gene TRBJ2-5; 13 bases are a match to TRBD2. Germline assignment: CDR1 SGHRS and CDR2 YFSETQ. V lost 4 bases to trimming and J lost 5 bases; unmatched junction nucleotides: 8. The length of the CDR3 is 16 residues. This CDR3 is CASSDRTSGSGETQYF. In nucleotides, the CDR3 is TGCGCCAGCAGCGACAGGACTAGCGGGAGTGGGGAGACCCAGTACTTC.

This chain links TRBV12-3 or TRBV12-4 with TRBJ2-7; D possibly corresponds to TRBD2 (5 bases). V lost 8 bases to trimming and J lost 1 base, with 15 bases between them. This CDR3 contains 14 residues. CDR3 region: CASGGFFGSYEQYF. The CDR3 nucleotides read TGTGCCAGCGGCGGGTTCTTTGGGTCCTACGAGCAGTACTTC.

This clonotype was recorded many times. V and J are TRBV5-5 and TRBJ2-3; D is possibly TRBD2 (6 bases). V shed 0 bases and J shed 1 base, with 12 bases lying between them. The germline V gene has CDR1 SGHKS and CDR2 YYEKEE (reference sequence). The CDR3 extends over 16 amino acids. The CDR3 sequence: CASSLVGGGGTDTQYF. The CDR3, as DNA: TGTGCCAGCAGCTTGGTGGGGGGAGGAGGCACAGATACGCAGTATTTT.

The chain uses TRBV29-1 and TRBJ1-1; D is perhaps TRBD1 (6 bases). CDR1 and CDR2 from the germline V gene are SQVTM and ANQGSEA. The germline V and J ends were trimmed by 7 bases and 5 bases, with 20 bases remaining between them. The CDR3 runs to 14 residues. The CDR3: CSGAGAARDTEAFF. The CDR3 DNA follows: TGCAGCGGGGCAGGGGCCGCGAGGGATACTGAAGCTTTCTTT.

A few counts support this clonotype. The rearrangement links TRBV29-1 to TRBJ1-1; no reliable D call. The CDR3 spans 13 residues. Trimming cost V 4 bases and J 1 base, with 10 bases left between them. Germline CDR1 and CDR2: SQVTM and ANQGSEA. The CDR3 reads CSVATGGNTEAFF. The CDR3 DNA is TGCAGCGTTGCGACGGGCGGGAACACTGAAGCTTTCTTT. Using reference TRBV29-1 and TRBJ1-1 for the parts outside the CDR3, the full variable domain is SAVISQKPSRDICQRGTSLTIQCQVDSQVTMMFWYRQQPGQSLTLIATANQGSEATYESGFVIDKFPISRPNLTFSTLTVSNMSPEDSSIYLCSVATGGNTEAFFGQGTRLTVV.

The chain couples TRBV28 to TRBJ2-7; D is unclear. The DNA end is a closer match to TRBJ2-1, so the J assignment may be wrong. From germline, CDR1 is MDHEN and CDR2 SYDVKM. The CDR3 covers 15 residues. The CDR3 loop is CATYERTSYTYEQFF. As DNA, the CDR3 is TGTGCCACCTACGAACGAACTTCTTACACGTACGAGCAGTTCTTC.

As regards this clonotype: At one boundary the junction diverges from the germline segment, which might be a read error. The J gene is TRBJ2-1, the V gene TRBV3-1, with 11 nucleotides matching TRBD2. The CDR3 is made up of 13 amino acids. The V gene's germline CDR1 is LGHDT and CDR2 YNNKEL (reference sequence). The CDR3 DNA follows: TGTGCCAGCAGCCAAACGGGACTAGCGGAGACTACCTTC. This sequence encodes CASSQTGLAETTF.

The V gene is TRBV4-3, the J gene TRBJ2-3, with a weak D call TRBD1 (5 bases). Germline assignment: CDR1 LGHNA and CDR2 YSLEER. CDR3 length equals 16 residues. The V gene lost 2 bases and the J gene lost 4 bases, with 16 bases spanning the gap. The CDR3 coding sequence is TGCGCCAGCAGCCAACGGGTGTTAGGGGAAGCAGATACGCAGTATTTT. Protein sequence: CASSQRVLGEADTQYF.

J is TRBJ2-7 and V is TRBV6-1; D not certain. Germline CDR1 reads MNHNS; CDR2 reads SASEGT. With 2 bases removed from V and 2 bases from J, the gap between germline ends came to 19 bases. This CDR3 has 17 residues. This chain's CDR3 is CASSEHWRPYLPYEQYF. The CDR3 bases are TGTGCCAGCAGTGAACACTGGCGACCGTATCTCCCCTACGAGCAGTACTTC.

This clonotype was counted only a few times. The chain couples TRBV7-3 to TRBJ2-3; D could derive from TRBD1 or TRBD2 (6 bases each). The V end lost 3 bases, the J end lost 2 bases, and 15 bases lay between the germline ends. Germline CDR1 SGHTA, CDR2 FQGTGA. This CDR3 has 16 amino acids. CDR3 in amino acids: CASSLTPRGDTDTQYF. CDR3 nucleotide sequence: TGTGCCAGCAGCTTGACTCCTAGGGGGGACACAGATACGCAGTATTTT.